This TCR beta chain was sequenced during a study of blood T cells in healthy people across ages. General observations from the study: Diversity was higher, and naive CD4+ cells more numerous, in long-lived donors than in aged donors.

A second PCR of 7 to 11 cycles used a sample-barcoded 5' primer and a J-beta primer mix. The template-switch adaptor, which had 12 random nucleotides, put a tag on each cDNA molecule. A single record per CDR3 protein comes from TCRdb applying MiXCR to the 5' RACE reads. In the table there are 700,000 to 900,000 distinct CDR3 sequences, approximately 55% of which are singletons. Germline lookup yields CDR1 MDHEN and CDR2 SYDVKM. Trimming took 4 bases from V and 1 from J, leaving 17 bases between them. The CDR3 has 17 residues. Concerning this clonotype: Its antigen is not identified.

At least 7 million PBMCs were isolated per sample. V and J are TRBV28 and TRBJ2-4, with D tentatively TRBD2 (5 bases). Specimen: blood. The source of this sequence is a man aged 80 or over in good health. CDR3 loop: CASSYEASGAAKNIQYF. CDR3 DNA sequence: TGTGCCAGCAGTTACGAAGCAAGCGGTGCCGCCAAAAACATTCAGTACTTC.